The rows below give T cell receptor beta chains drawn from one sample of a study of T-cell memory formation after mild COVID-19. Each CDR3 protein is one row after TCRdb ran MiXCR on the 5' RACE reads. The repertoire consists of 140,000 or so distinct CDR3 sequences, with 14% occurring once and the leading ten covering about 29%. The sample taken for sequencing was PBMCs or a T cell subset sorted from them (not recorded which). Every receptor here comes from an adult woman who had mild COVID-19 (a few samples of this study predate the infection). Cell type and time point are not known. Both conserved end residues are part of each CDR3. A D gene is named only where the DNA matches it firmly. For some rows the clone size is stated as once, few or many, or as a class when expanded; others skip it.

TGCGCCAGCAGCTTTTCGACAGGGGGCGAAGGATCTGAAGCTTTCTTT,CASSFSTGGEGSEAFF,TRBV5-1,TRBJ1-1,TRBD1,few
TGTGCCAGCAGTTTGGAGTCGAGCGGTTACACCGGGGAGCTGTTTTTT,CASSLESSGYTGELFF,TRBV12-3/TRBV12-4,TRBJ2-2,.,.
TGTGCCAGCAGCCCACTAGCGGGAGGGAGCACAGATACGCAGTATTTT,CASSPLAGGSTDTQYF,TRBV7-3,TRBJ2-3,TRBD2,many
TGTGCCAGCAGTCCGCCCGGGGGGAGAGGGCAGTACTTC,CASSPPGGRGQYF,TRBV12-3/TRBV12-4,TRBJ2-7,TRBD2,.
TGCAGTGCTAGATTCAGTTTGGGGGAGCTGTTTTTT,CSARFSLGELFF,TRBV20-1,TRBJ2-2,.,.
TGTGCCAGCGGCGACATGGGTCCGAATCAGCCCCAGCATTTT,CASGDMGPNQPQHF,TRBV7-9,TRBJ1-5,.,.
TGTGCCAGCAGTGAATCACCCCGCCAGGGACTCCGATCCGGGGGCATGAACACTGAAGCTTTCTTT,CASSESPRQGLRSGGMNTEAFF,TRBV25-1,TRBJ1-1,.,.
TGTGCTAGCAGTTCGGGACGGCCAGAGACCCAGTACTTC,CASSSGRPETQYF,TRBV7-7,TRBJ2-5,.,.
TGTGCCAGCAGCTTGGGACAGACCCTTTCCTACGAGCAGTACTTC,CASSLGQTLSYEQYF,TRBV9,TRBJ2-7,TRBD1,many
TGTGCCAGCAGCTTGGCCCCATGGCCTAATGAAAAACTGTTTTTT,CASSLAPWPNEKLFF,TRBV5-5,TRBJ1-4,.,many
TGCGCCAGCAGCTTTTTGGGGGACATGAACACTGAAGCTTTCTTT,CASSFLGDMNTEAFF,TRBV5-1,TRBJ1-1,.,.
TGTGCCAGCAGTGGGGGACAGGGAACCGGGGAGCTGTTTTTT,CASSGGQGTGELFF,TRBV6-1,TRBJ2-2,TRBD1,few
TGTGCCAGCAGCTTATCCGGGAACGATGAGCAGTTCTTC,CASSLSGNDEQFF,TRBV7-9,TRBJ2-1,.,few
TGTGCCAGCAGCCATTTACAGGGGTGGCAGTACGAGCAGTACTTC,CASSHLQGWQYEQYF,TRBV3-1,TRBJ2-7,TRBD1,.
TGTGCCAGCAGCCCCGGGACAGGGCTCTCCTACAATGAGCAGTTCTTC,CASSPGTGLSYNEQFF,TRBV7-9,TRBJ2-1,TRBD1,many
TGTGCCAGCAGTGAATCGGTCGTCAGGGAGAACACTGAAGCTTTCTTT,CASSESVVRENTEAFF,TRBV25-1,TRBJ1-1,.,.
TGTGCCACCAGTGATTTAGCGCTAGCGGGAGTGGGTACAGATACGCAGTATTTT,CATSDLALAGVGTDTQYF,TRBV24-1,TRBJ2-3,TRBD2,few
TGTGCCTGGAGTGTAGGTCAGGGGGCTAACTACGAGCAGTACTTC,CAWSVGQGANYEQYF,TRBV30,TRBJ2-7,TRBD1,few
TGTGCCTGGAGGGACAGGGGCACAGATACGCAGTATTTT,CAWRDRGTDTQYF,TRBV30,TRBJ2-3,TRBD1,.
TGTGCCAGCAGTTATACGGGTGCGGAGACCCAGTACTTC,CASSYTGAETQYF,TRBV6-2/TRBV6-3,TRBJ2-5,.,few
TGTGCCAGCAGCTTAGGGCTAGCGGTGAACAATGAGCAGTTCTTC,CASSLGLAVNNEQFF,TRBV7-9,TRBJ2-1,TRBD2,few
TGTGCCAGCAGCCGCTCGGTTGGCTACGAGCAGTACTTC,CASSRSVGYEQYF,TRBV5-5,TRBJ2-7,.,many
TGTGCCAGCAGTTACTCGCCTAGCTCGGGCAACGGGGCCAAAAACATTCAGTACTTC,CASSYSPSSGNGAKNIQYF,TRBV6-6,TRBJ2-4,.,.
TGCGCCAGCAGCCCGGGACAGGGAGGAGGTTCACCCCTCCACTTT,CASSPGQGGGSPLHF,TRBV5-1,TRBJ1-6,TRBD1,.
TGTGCCAGCAGTGTAGCGGTCTCCTACAGTGAGCAGTTCTTC,CASSVAVSYSEQFF,TRBV2,TRBJ2-1,.,.
TGTGCCAGCAGCCCCGGGAGGGGATTCTTGGAGCAGTACTTC,CASSPGRGFLEQYF,TRBV13,TRBJ2-7,TRBD2,few
TGTGCCACCAGTGATTTATCCATCAATCAGCCCCAGCATTTT,CATSDLSINQPQHF,TRBV24-1,TRBJ1-5,.,many
TGTGCCAGCAGCTTGGGACTAGCGGGAGGAACCTACACAGATACGCAGTATTTT,CASSLGLAGGTYTDTQYF,TRBV7-9,TRBJ2-3,TRBD2,.
TGTGCCAGCAGTTTTGTTGTCTCCAGATACGAGCAGTACTTC,CASSFVVSRYEQYF,TRBV12-3/TRBV12-4,TRBJ2-7,.,few